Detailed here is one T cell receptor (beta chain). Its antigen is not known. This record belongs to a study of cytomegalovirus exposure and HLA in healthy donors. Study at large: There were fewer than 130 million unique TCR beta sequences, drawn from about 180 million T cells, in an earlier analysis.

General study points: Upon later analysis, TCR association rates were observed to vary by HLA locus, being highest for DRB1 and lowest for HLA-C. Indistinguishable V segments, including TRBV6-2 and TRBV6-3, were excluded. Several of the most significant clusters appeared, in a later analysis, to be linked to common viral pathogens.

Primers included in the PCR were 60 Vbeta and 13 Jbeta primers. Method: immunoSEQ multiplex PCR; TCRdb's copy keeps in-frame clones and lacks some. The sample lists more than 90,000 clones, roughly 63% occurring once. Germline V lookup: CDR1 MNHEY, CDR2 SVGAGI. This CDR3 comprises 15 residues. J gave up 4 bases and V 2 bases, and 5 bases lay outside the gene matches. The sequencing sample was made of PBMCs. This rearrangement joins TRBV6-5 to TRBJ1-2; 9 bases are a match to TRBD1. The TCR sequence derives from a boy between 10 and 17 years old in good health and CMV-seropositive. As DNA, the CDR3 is TGTGCCAGCAGTTACGTTACAGGGGGCGCCTATGGCTACACCTTC. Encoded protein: CASSYVTGGAYGYTF.